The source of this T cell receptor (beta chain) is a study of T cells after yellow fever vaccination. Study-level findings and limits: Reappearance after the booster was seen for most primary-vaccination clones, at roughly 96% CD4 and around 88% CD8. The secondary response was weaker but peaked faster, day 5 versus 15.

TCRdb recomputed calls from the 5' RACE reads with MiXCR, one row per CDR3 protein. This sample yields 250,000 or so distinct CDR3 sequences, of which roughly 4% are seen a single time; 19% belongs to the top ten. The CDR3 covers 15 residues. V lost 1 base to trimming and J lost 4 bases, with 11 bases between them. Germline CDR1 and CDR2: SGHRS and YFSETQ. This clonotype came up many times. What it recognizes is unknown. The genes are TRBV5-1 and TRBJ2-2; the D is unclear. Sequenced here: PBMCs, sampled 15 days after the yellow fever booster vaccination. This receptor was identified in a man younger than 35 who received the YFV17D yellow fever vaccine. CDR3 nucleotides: TGCGCCAGCAGCTTGAGCCTAGTTATCACCGGGGAGCTGTTTTTT. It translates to CASSLSLVITGELFF.